The T cell receptor beta chain under discussion was sequenced for a study of cytomegalovirus exposure and HLA in healthy donors. Vbeta (60) and Jbeta (13) primers were used in the PCR. Using immunoSEQ multiplex PCR, the repertoire was profiled, and TCRdb retains in-frame clones only, with some absent. The sample holds about 110,000 clones, 81% seen once. The germline gives CDR1 SGHNT, CDR2 YYREEE (reference sequence). This CDR3 comprises 14 residues. V lost 0 bases and J lost 7, with 11 bases in between. This clone was seen repeatedly, ten times or more. Its antigen is not known. Study-wide points: Using a false discovery rate of 0.05, a later analysis showed that roughly 16,000 TCR beta sequences were associated with HLA alleles. The study had only CMV serostatus as immune exposure information. The investigators catalogued 150 to 200 TCR beta chains as cytomegalovirus-associated.

Specimen: PBMCs. This chain uses TRBV5-4 with TRBJ2-1; no firm D call. This clonotype was sampled from a man in his thirties or forties in good health and CMV-seronegative. Here the CDR3 reads CASSLDSSENEQFF. In nucleotides, the CDR3 is TGTGCCAGCAGCTTGGATTCTAGTGAGAATGAGCAGTTCTTC.